Included here is one T cell receptor beta chain sequence, with context. What it binds is not known. Each sorted subset replicate got 200 ng genomic DNA, 30,000 or so genomes. Here immunoSEQ multiplex PCR was the method, and the copy in TCRdb shows in-frame clones only, minus some. The data hold some 2.3 million clones, with more than 85% observed a single time. V was clipped by 0 bases and J by 4 bases, with 16 bases between them. CDR1 and CDR2 from the germline V gene are LNHNV and YYDKDF (reference sequence). There are 16 residues in the CDR3. This entry belongs to a study of shared clonotypes between healthy human individuals. Overall study findings and caveats: The represented genetic and exposure-history diversity was limited by the small number of donors.

The rearrangement links TRBV15 to TRBJ2-7, with a possible D match to TRBD2 (6 bases). The sample was naive CD4+ T cells from PBMCs. The subset denotes: CD45RA+ positively selected. The origin of this receptor is a man aged 18 to 29 in good health. Some clones in this sample may be carry-over from other donors' samples. CDR3 in amino acids: CATSRDTRARGYEQYF. In DNA form, the CDR3 reads TGTGCCACCAGCAGAGACACTCGGGCCCGGGGGTACGAGCAGTACTTC.